The 29 T cell receptor beta chains listed next were all sequenced from one sample in a study of control samples from healthy donors and cancer patients. Using immunoSEQ multiplex PCR, the repertoire was profiled, and TCRdb retains in-frame clones only, with some absent. This sample has under 85,000 clones, with less than 95% found just once. Material: blood. These receptor sequences come from a woman aged 35 to 49 in good health.

The V call is TRBV6-4, the J call TRBJ2-3; D perhaps matches TRBD2 (6 bases). CDR1 is MRHNA and CDR2 is SNTAGT in the germline V gene. The CDR3 consists of 14 residues. The V end lost 3 bases, the J end lost 4 bases, and 11 bases lay between the germline ends. For the CDR3, the DNA is TGTGCCAGCAGTGAGGAGGGTTTAGCAGATACGCAGTATTTT. Encoded protein: CASSEEGLADTQYF.

The count of this clone is one. The chain has TRBV30 and TRBJ1-4, with a possible D match to TRBD1 (6 bases). This CDR3 region has 19 residues. The germline V gene encodes CDR1 GTSNPN and CDR2 SVGIG (reference sequence). V lost 2 bases and J lost 8, with 30 bases in between. This CDR3 is CAWSPPTSGRGPRREKLFF. CDR3 in DNA: TGTGCCTGGAGTCCCCCCACATCGGGCAGGGGCCCGAGAAGGGAAAAACTGTTTTTT.

The chain is built from TRBV27 and TRBJ2-3, with D unclear. CDR1 is MNHEY and CDR2 is SMNVEV in the germline V gene (reference sequence). The CDR3 has 14 amino acids. V lost 5 bases to trimming and J lost 2 bases, with 11 bases between them. CDR3 bases: TGTGCCAGCAGTCCCCAGGATTTCACAGATACGCAGTATTTT. Its translation: CASSPQDFTDTQYF.

The chain has TRBV7-9 and TRBJ1-1; D is ambiguous. The ends were cut back, 3 bases at V and 10 bases at J, with 3 bases in the middle. Germline V gene sequence: CDR1 SEHNR, CDR2 FQNEAQ (reference sequence). CDR3 length: 9 residues. The CDR3 sequence is CASSFGAFF. The CDR3 nucleotides read TGTGCCAGCAGCTTTGGAGCTTTCTTT.

The rearrangement uses TRBV7-9 and TRBJ2-5, with a weak D call TRBD2 (6 bases). CDR1 is SEHNR, CDR2 FQNEAQ, per germline (reference sequence). The CDR3 sequence is 14 residues long. V lost 1 base to trimming and J lost 6 bases, with 12 bases between them. CDR3 sequence: CASSLEGGVQTQYF. DNA of the CDR3: TGTGCCAGCAGCTTAGAAGGAGGGGTGCAGACCCAGTACTTC.

This clone was detected only a few times. The V and J genes are TRBV5-4 and TRBJ1-1; 8 nucleotides match TRBD1. This CDR3 spans 13 amino acids. From germline, CDR1 is SGHNT and CDR2 YYREEE (reference sequence). The V gene end was trimmed by 4 bases and the J gene end by 7 bases; junction bases not matched to a gene: 6. CDR3 amino acids: CASSPDRDNEAFF. In DNA, the CDR3 is TGTGCCAGCAGCCCGGACAGGGATAATGAAGCTTTCTTT.

V usage is TRBV9 and J usage is TRBJ1-5; no definite D call. This CDR3 is 13 amino acids long. Per the germline V gene, CDR1 is SGDLS and CDR2 is YYNGEE. Between the trimmed V and J ends, which lost 0 bases and 5 bases, there was a span of 6 bases. The CDR3 bases are TGTGCCAGCAGCGTAGATTTTGATCAGCCCCAGCATTTT. Translating it yields CASSVDFDQPQHF.

This chain links TRBV5-8 with TRBJ2-1; D not resolved. The V gene lost 4 bases and the J gene lost 3 bases, with 11 bases spanning the gap. There are 14 residues in the CDR3. The germline gives CDR1 SGHTS, CDR2 YDEGEE. CDR3 DNA: TGTGCCAGCAGCCGCCCTCTCCTCTACAATGAGCAGTTCTTC. Its translation: CASSRPLLYNEQFF.

This sequence joins TRBV7-2 and TRBJ2-2, with D unclear. The V gene's germline CDR1 is SGHTA and CDR2 FQGNSA. Trimming removed 1 base from V and 0 bases from J, with 6 bases in between. This CDR3 contains 15 residues. CDR3 sequence: CASSLEPSNTGELFF. DNA of the CDR3: TGTGCCAGCAGCTTAGAGCCATCGAACACCGGGGAGCTGTTTTTT.

Here the CDR3 reads CASSPAGEGTGELFF. CDR3 nucleotides: TGTGCCAGCAGCCCGGCGGGGGAGGGCACCGGGGAGCTGTTTTTT. The rearrangement uses TRBV4-2 and TRBJ2-2; the match to TRBD2 covers 7 bases. The CDR3 contains 15 residues. Germline V gene lookup returns CDR1 LGHNA and CDR2 YNFKEQ. Trimming at V came to 4 bases and at J to 4 bases, leaving 6 bases not matched to a gene.

This chain links TRBV11-3 with TRBJ1-1; 8 bases fit TRBD1. After removal of 1 base from V and 0 bases from J, the junction contained 1 base not matched to a gene. The CDR3 totals 15 residues. CDR1 is SGHNT, CDR2 YENEEA, per germline. CDR3 nucleotide sequence: TGTGCCAGCAGCTTAGGCAGGGGGCTGAACACTGAAGCTTTCTTT. As protein: CASSLGRGLNTEAFF.

The chain combines TRBV28 with TRBJ1-2; a weak D match, TRBD1 (5 bases). The CDR3 loop spans 14 amino acids. V was shortened by 1 base and J by 7 bases, with 13 bases between the two germline ends. Germline loops: CDR1 MDHEN, CDR2 SYDVKM. CDR3 residues: CASSLLPGALGYTF. The CDR3 DNA follows: TGTGCCAGCAGTTTATTGCCCGGGGCTCTTGGCTACACCTTC.

The chain joins TRBV3-1 (or the pseudogene TRBV3-2) to TRBJ2-2; no clear D gene. Per the germline V gene, CDR1 is LGHDT and CDR2 is YNNKEL (reference sequence). The CDR3 totals 14 residues. Trimming removed 4 bases from V and 6 bases from J, with 12 bases in between. The CDR3 spells CASSPRRPSGELFF. Written as DNA, the CDR3 is TGTGCCAGCAGCCCTCGCCGGCCCTCCGGGGAGCTGTTTTTT.

The chain joins TRBV2 to TRBJ2-5; maybe TRBD2 (5 bases). CDR3 size: 12 residues. Trimming removed 2 bases at V and 7 bases at J, with 8 bases between. Germline V gives CDR1 SNHLY, CDR2 FYNNEI. The CDR3 DNA is TGTGCCAGCAGTGAAATGGCGGGGACCCAGTACTTC. Amino acid sequence: CASSEMAGTQYF.

Concerning this clone: One end of the junction is discordant with germline, which a read error may explain. This chain links TRBV7-7 with TRBJ2-5, with 9 nucleotides matching TRBD2. The V gene's germline CDR1 is SSHAT and CDR2 FNYEAQ (reference sequence). The CDR3 totals 17 residues. This chain's CDR3 is CASSLGPGGGASETQYF. DNA for the CDR3: TGTGCTAGCAGCTTAGGGCCCGGCGGGGGGGCATCAGAGACCCAGTACTTC.

This clone has just one count. The gene calls are TRBV6-5 and TRBJ2-1; perhaps TRBD2 as D (5 bases). CDR3 size: 13 residues. Trimming cost V 6 bases and J 10 bases, with 16 bases left between them. The V gene's germline CDR1 is MNHEY and CDR2 SVGAGI. As DNA, the CDR3 is TGTGCCAGCAGCCTTGTGACCCGAGGGGAGCAGTTCTTC. It encodes CASSLVTRGEQFF.

The CDR3 sequence: CASSQGQRINQPQHF. The CDR3 region has the DNA TGCGCCAGCAGCCAAGGTCAGAGAATCAATCAGCCCCAGCATTTT. V gene TRBV4-1 combines with J gene TRBJ1-5; D gene uncertain. CDR3 size: 15 residues. Between the trimmed V and J ends, which lost 1 base and 3 bases, there was a span of 10 bases. CDR1 MGHRA and CDR2 YSYEKL come from the germline V gene.

The rearrangement uses TRBV9 and TRBJ2-7, with no clear D. The germline CDR1 and CDR2 sequences are SGDLS and YYNGEE. The CDR3 sequence is 11 residues long. With 7 bases removed from V and 5 bases from J, the gap between germline ends came to 10 bases. The CDR3, as DNA: TGTGCCAGCGGTCCGGACCACGAGCAGTACTTC. Protein sequence: CASGPDHEQYF.

This rearrangement joins TRBV7-9 to TRBJ2-2; the D gene is possibly TRBD2 (7 bases). V was shortened by 11 bases and J by 1 base, with 11 bases between the two germline ends. Germline CDR1 and CDR2: SEHNR and FQNEAQ (reference sequence). The CDR3 loop spans 13 amino acids. The CDR3 protein is CAFGGQNTGELFF. DNA of the CDR3: TGTGCCTTCGGGGGGCAGAACACCGGGGAGCTGTTTTTT.

The V gene is TRBV2, the J gene TRBJ1-6; D gene ambiguous. V dropped 3 bases and J dropped 6 bases, with 12 bases sitting between them. There are 15 residues in the CDR3. Germline CDR1 reads SNHLY; CDR2 reads FYNNEI. Written as DNA, the CDR3 is TGTGCCAGCAGTGAGTCCGGTTTGTTTAATTCACCCCTCCACTTT. Its protein product is CASSESGLFNSPLHF.

V and J are TRBV29-1 and TRBJ2-2; D gene uncertain. The CDR3 runs 12 residues. CDR1 and CDR2 from the germline V gene are SQVTM and ANQGSEA. The CDR3 spells CVGKENTGELFF. The DNA of the CDR3 is TGCGTCGGTAAAGAGAACACCGGGGAGCTGTTTTTT.

This chain uses TRBV11-2 with TRBJ2-1; no firm D call. Germline V CDR1 and CDR2: SGHAT, FQNNGV. The CDR3 has 12 residues. With 4 bases removed from V and 7 bases from J, the gap between germline ends came to 8 bases. The CDR3 bases are TGTGCCAGCAGCTCACGTCCGAATGAGCAGTTCTTC. Residues: CASSSRPNEQFF.

The rearrangement links TRBV30 to TRBJ2-7; 10 bases fit TRBD2. The V and J ends lost 4 bases and 3 bases, in that order; junction bases with no gene match: 15. This CDR3 comprises 17 residues. CDR1 and CDR2 from the germline V gene are GTSNPN and SVGIG (reference sequence). The CDR3 region is CAWIGETIAGGRYEQYF. DNA of the CDR3: TGTGCCTGGATCGGAGAGACCATAGCGGGAGGCCGCTACGAGCAGTACTTC.

This chain connects TRBV5-1 to TRBJ1-1, with no clear D. The CDR3 length is 13 residues. In germline, CDR1 is SGHRS, CDR2 YFSETQ. Trimming took off 2 bases at V and 0 bases at J, with 5 bases between the two ends. CDR3 nucleotides: TGCGCCAGCAGCTTAAGACTGAACACTGAAGCTTTCTTT. As protein: CASSLRLNTEAFF. Full variable domain (missing parts from reference TRBV5-1 and TRBJ1-1): KAGVTQTPRYLIKTRGQQVTLSCSPISGHRSVSWYQQTPGQGLQFLFEYFSETQRNKGNFPGRFSGRQFSNSRSEMNVSTLELGDSALYLCASSLRLNTEAFFGQGTRLTVV.

The chain couples TRBV19 to TRBJ1-6; 8 bases align to TRBD1. Germline V gene data show CDR1 as LNHDA and CDR2 as SQIVND (reference sequence). V lost 6 bases to trimming and J lost 10 bases; unmatched junction nucleotides: 5. CDR3 length: 13 residues. Here the CDR3 DNA reads TGTGCCAGTAGCACAGGGGGAAGGTCACCCCTCCACTTT. Translation: CASSTGGRSPLHF.

This rearrangement joins TRBV6-6 to TRBJ1-1; TRBD1 agrees at 7 bases. The CDR3 has 13 amino acids. The V gene end was trimmed by 5 bases and the J gene end by 5 bases; junction bases not matched to a gene: 5. Germline loops: CDR1 MNHNY, CDR2 SVGAGI (reference sequence). CDR3 nucleotide sequence: TGTGCCAGCAGTACCGACAGGGATACTGAAGCTTTCTTT. It translates to CASSTDRDTEAFF.

The genes are TRBV4-1 and TRBJ1-3; D is unclear. Germline V lookup: CDR1 MGHRA, CDR2 YSYEKL. V was clipped by 0 bases and J by 4 bases, with 13 bases between them. The CDR3 extends over 16 amino acids. The CDR3 loop is CASSQERGVKGNTIYF. The CDR3 nucleotides read TGCGCCAGCAGCCAAGAACGGGGAGTGAAAGGAAACACCATATATTTT.

This clone was observed once. The CDR3 spells CASSPGQGGNQPQHF. CDR3 sequence (DNA): TGTGCCAGCAGTCCTGGACAGGGAGGAAATCAGCCCCAGCATTTT. The gene calls are TRBV9 and TRBJ1-5; TRBD1 matches at 8 bases. Per the germline V gene, CDR1 is SGDLS and CDR2 is YYNGEE. Unmatched junction bases numbered 8, after V lost 5 bases and J lost 4 bases. The CDR3 runs to 15 residues.

The chain is built from TRBV18 and TRBJ2-7, with 8 bases fitting TRBD1. The CDR3 extends over 13 amino acids. Unmatched junction bases numbered 4, after V lost 3 bases and J lost 6 bases. Germline lookup yields CDR1 KGHSH and CDR2 LQKENI. The CDR3 DNA follows: TGTGCCAGCTCACCGAACGACAGGGGCGAGCAGTACTTC. Encoded protein: CASSPNDRGEQYF.